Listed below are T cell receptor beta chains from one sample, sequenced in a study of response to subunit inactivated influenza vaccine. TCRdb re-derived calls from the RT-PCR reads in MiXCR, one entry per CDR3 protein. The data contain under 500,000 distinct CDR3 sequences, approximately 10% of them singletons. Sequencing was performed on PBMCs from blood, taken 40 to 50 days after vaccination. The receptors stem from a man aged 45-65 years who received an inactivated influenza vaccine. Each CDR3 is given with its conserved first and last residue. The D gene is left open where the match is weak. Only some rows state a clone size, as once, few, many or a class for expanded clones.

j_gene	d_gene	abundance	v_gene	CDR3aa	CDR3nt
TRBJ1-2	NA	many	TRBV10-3	CAISEGLGYGYTF	TGTGCCATCAGTGAGGGGTTGGGATATGGCTACACCTTC
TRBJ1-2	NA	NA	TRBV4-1	CASSPQITGNYGYTF	TGCGCCAGCAGCCCCCAAATCACAGGGAACTATGGCTACACCTTC
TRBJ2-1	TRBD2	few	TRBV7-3	CASRTSGRSGYEQFF	TGTGCCAGCAGGACTAGCGGGAGATCGGGCTATGAGCAGTTCTTC
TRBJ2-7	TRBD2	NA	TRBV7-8	CASSTRTSGRAYEQYF	TGTGCCAGCAGCACCCGGACTAGCGGGAGGGCGTACGAGCAGTACTTC
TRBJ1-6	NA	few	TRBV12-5	CASGLGPNNSPLHF	TGTGCTAGTGGTTTGGGACCGAATAATTCACCCCTCCACTTT
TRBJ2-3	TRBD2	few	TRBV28	CASSRLAGGRADTQYF	TGTGCCAGCAGTAGACTAGCGGGGGGGCGCGCAGATACGCAGTATTTT
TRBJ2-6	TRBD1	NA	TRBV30	CARNNRGGANVLTF	TGTGCCAGAAACAACAGGGGTGGGGCCAACGTCCTGACTTTC
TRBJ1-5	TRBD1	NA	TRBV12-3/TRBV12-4	CASSLGQVELIQHF	TGTGCCAGCAGCTTAGGACAGGTTGAGTTGATCCAGCATTTT
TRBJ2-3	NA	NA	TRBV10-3	CAISDSWEDRTDTQYF	TGTGCCATCAGTGACTCGTGGGAGGATCGCACAGATACGCAGTATTTT
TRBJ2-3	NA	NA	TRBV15	CASKPGATDTQYF	TGTGCCTCAAAACCAGGGGCCACAGATACGCAGTATTTT